This TCR beta chain derives from a study of cytomegalovirus exposure and HLA in healthy donors. Study-level background: The 120 or so validation repertoires were produced on the same platform as the 670 or so repertoires of the first cohort. This was reported in a later analysis.

CDR1 MDHEN and CDR2 SYDVKM come from the germline V gene. With 5 bases removed from V and 5 bases from J, the gap between germline ends came to 15 bases. CDR3 length equals 14 residues. The table came from immunoSEQ multiplex PCR; TCRdb's copy has only in-frame clones and leaves some out. The data hold over 250,000 clones, with around 90% observed a single time. Sequenced: PBMCs. This receptor was obtained from a woman in her twenties or thirties in good health and CMV-seropositive. The chain uses TRBV28 and TRBJ1-2, with a possible D match to TRBD1 (6 bases). CDR3 DNA sequence: TGTGCCAGCAGTCCACAGGGTCTGGGATATGGCTACACCTTC. The encoded protein is CASSPQGLGYGYTF.